This T cell receptor beta chain stems from a study of blood T cell repertoires in COVID-19. Overall study context: Some COVID-19 samples were acute and others convalescent; all came from the United States, Italy and Spain. PBMCs, B-cell-depleted T cells, or T cells provided the cDNA or gDNA that made up the material.

Original processing notes: Estimates of nucleated cell counts were drawn from the amplification of reference gene primers. Profiled with immunoSEQ multiplex PCR; TCRdb holds only in-frame clones, not every one. V, J and clone size were drawn from that table, and D and trimming were deduced from the DNA. The sample lists tens of thousands of clones; about 88% were seen once. The sample taken for sequencing was peripheral blood. The clonotype was recovered from a man in his 60s with active COVID-19.

The chain's CDR3 is CASSLGQGGYTF. For the CDR3, the DNA is TGTGCCAGCAGCTTAGGGCAGGGTGGCTACACCTTC. The rearrangement links TRBV7-9 to TRBJ1-2, with D perhaps matching TRBD1 (5 bases). The CDR3 has 12 residues. V dropped 1 base and J dropped 7 bases, with 7 bases sitting between them. Germline-derived CDR1 and CDR2 are SEHNR and FQNEAQ (reference sequence).